Each of the 2 T cell receptor beta chains below was sequenced from the same sample in a study of a mutant IDH1 vaccine in newly diagnosed glioma. Sequencing used immunoSEQ multiplex PCR; TCRdb keeps in-frame clones, though not all of them. Here the sample spans about 98,000 clones, 70% to 90% being singletons. Time point in this sample: baseline, week 1 (first vaccination visit). The treatment was: pre-vaccination baseline after standard-of-care therapy. This specimen was PBMCs, taken from a glioma patient treated with radiotherapy, temozolomide or both. These receptor sequences come from a woman in her forties or fifties with glioma.

The count of this clone is one. This rearrangement joins TRBV30 to TRBJ1-4; D remains unclear. Germline loops: CDR1 GTSNPN, CDR2 SVGIG (reference sequence). With 0 bases removed from V and 6 bases from J, the gap between germline ends came to 11 bases. The CDR3 sequence is 14 residues long. The CDR3 coding sequence is TGTGCCTGGAGTGTGAGGGCCGGGGATGAAAAACTGTTTTTT. Encoded protein: CAWSVRAGDEKLFF.

The gene calls are TRBV28 and TRBJ2-7; TRBD1 matches 8 bases. Looked up from germline, CDR1 is MDHEN and CDR2 is SYDVKM. The CDR3 runs 15 residues. V dropped 5 bases and J dropped 2; count of bases not matched to a gene: 8. The CDR3 bases are TGTGCCAGCAGTAAACCCGGGACAGGAGCCTACGAGCAGTACTTC. It encodes CASSKPGTGAYEQYF.